The 21 T cell receptor beta chains below come from one sample, sequenced in a study of OX40 agonist ivuxolimab in advanced cancers. Measured with immunoSEQ multiplex PCR; TCRdb has only the in-frame clones, and not every one. The sample holds 80,000 or so clones; 85% to 90% are singletons and the top ten take roughly 8%. Sequencing was performed on CD4+ or CD8+ T cells sorted from blood, taken in a trial of the OX40 agonist ivuxolimab. These receptors were taken from an adult with an advanced solid tumor such as melanoma, head and neck, liver or kidney cancer.

The chain has TRBV29-1 and TRBJ2-7, with a weak D call TRBD1 (5 bases). The CDR3 consists of 13 residues. V was cut by 5 bases and J by 2 bases, with 13 bases left in between. Germline-derived CDR1 and CDR2 are SQVTM and ANQGSEA. The CDR3, as DNA: TGCAGCGTTCGACAGACACCTACCTACGAGCAGTACTTC. The encoded protein is CSVRQTPTYEQYF.

The chain links TRBV14 to TRBJ1-1, with D tentatively TRBD1 (5 bases). Germline lookup yields CDR1 SGHDN and CDR2 FVKESK. This CDR3 comprises 14 residues. V shed 5 bases and J shed 1 base, with 11 bases lying between them. CDR3 region: CASSTRAPNTEAFF. DNA of the CDR3: TGTGCCAGCAGCACCAGGGCCCCGAACACTGAAGCTTTCTTT. The full variable domain, in which reference TRBV14 and TRBJ1-1 provide the parts outside the CDR3, is EAGVTQFPSHSVIEKGQTVTLRCDPISGHDNLYWYRRVMGKEIKFLLHFVKESKQDESGMPNNRFLAERTGGTYSTLKVQPAELEDSGVYFCASSTRAPNTEAFFGQGTRLTVV.

The chain carries TRBV5-4 and TRBJ1-4, with 8 nucleotides matching TRBD1. Germline trimming cut 1 base from V and 6 bases from J; bases unmatched to any gene: 8. The germline V gene encodes CDR1 SGHNT and CDR2 YYREEE (reference sequence). The CDR3 is made up of 16 amino acids. The CDR3 reads CASSLSLDRADEKLFF. CDR3 coding DNA: TGTGCCAGCAGCTTGTCTCTGGACAGGGCAGATGAAAAACTGTTTTTT. Full variable domain (missing parts from reference TRBV5-4 and TRBJ1-4): ETGVTQSPTHLIKTRGQQVTLRCSSQSGHNTVSWYQQALGQGPQFIFQYYREEENGRGNFPPRFSGLQFPNYSSELNVNALELDDSALYLCASSLSLDRADEKLFFGSGTQLSVL.

This clone was recorded a few times. The rearrangement links TRBV21-1 to TRBJ1-5. TRBV21-1 is annotated as a pseudogene. The CDR3 totals 15 residues. This CDR3 reads CASSGPSGDNQPQHF. CDR3 sequence (DNA): TGTGCCAGCAGCGGGCCTTCGGGGGACAATCAGCCCCAGCATTTT.

The chain employs TRBV19 and TRBJ2-2; 12 positions agree with TRBD2. V trimming: 7 bases; J trimming: 6 bases; junction bases outside the gene matches: 9. The CDR3 consists of 16 residues. Per germline, CDR1 LNHDA and CDR2 SQIVND (reference sequence). CDR3 DNA: TGTGCCAGTACCCTAGCGGGAGGGCCGGTCGCCGGGGAGCTGTTTTTT. Its translation: CASTLAGGPVAGELFF. Supplemented by reference TRBV19 and TRBJ2-2, the full variable domain reads DGGITQSPKYLFRKEGQNVTLSCEQNLNHDAMYWYRQDPGQGLRLIYYSQIVNDFQKGDIAEGYSVSREKKESFPLTVTSAQKNPTAFYLCASTLAGGPVAGELFFGEGSRLTVL.

This clone was detected once. V is TRBV5-1 and J is TRBJ1-2; TRBD1 matches at 11 bases. Germline CDR1 and CDR2: SGHRS and YFSETQ. V lost 7 bases, J lost 2 bases, and 1 base stayed unmatched. The CDR3 covers 13 residues. The CDR3 loop reads CASRTGGNYGYTF. Written as DNA, the CDR3 is TGCGCCAGCCGGACAGGGGGCAACTATGGCTACACCTTC.

This chain connects TRBV28 to TRBJ1-1; no reliable D call. V was trimmed by 3 bases and J by 5 bases, leaving 10 bases between them. Germline V gene lookup returns CDR1 MDHEN and CDR2 SYDVKM. The CDR3 loop spans 13 amino acids. In DNA, the CDR3 is TGTGCCAGCAGTTTTCTCGGGCATACTGAAGCTTTCTTT. It encodes CASSFLGHTEAFF.

This clone was detected a few times. CDR3 in DNA: TGTGCCAGCAGCTTAGAATCGGTTAATTCACCCCTCCACTTT. Translation gives CASSLESVNSPLHF. This rearrangement joins TRBV7-2 to TRBJ1-6; D is unresolved. Per germline, CDR1 SGHTA and CDR2 FQGNSA. With 1 base removed from V and 6 bases from J, the gap between germline ends came to 7 bases. This CDR3 spans 14 amino acids.

The CDR3 sequence is CASSAGGNSYEQYF. The CDR3 DNA reads TGTGCCAGCAGTGCCGGGGGGAACTCCTACGAGCAGTACTTC. This sequence joins TRBV6-5 and TRBJ2-7, with 7 bases aligning to TRBD2. Germline V gene data show CDR1 as MNHEY and CDR2 as SVGAGI. The ends lost 5 bases at V and 0 bases at J; junction bases unmatched: 4. This CDR3 comprises 14 residues.

In its sample, this clone was seen a few times. V and J are TRBV19 and TRBJ1-5, with D hard to call. This CDR3 has 13 residues. The germline CDR1 and CDR2 sequences are LNHDA and SQIVND (reference sequence). The V and J ends lost 3 bases and 6 bases respectively, with 9 bases between them. The CDR3 DNA sequence: TGTGCCAGTAGTATTGATGGATCTCAGCCCCAGCATTTT. It codes for CASSIDGSQPQHF. Full variable domain (outside the CDR3, taken from reference TRBV19 and TRBJ1-5): DGGITQSPKYLFRKEGQNVTLSCEQNLNHDAMYWYRQDPGQGLRLIYYSQIVNDFQKGDIAEGYSVSREKKESFPLTVTSAQKNPTAFYLCASSIDGSQPQHFGDGTRLSIL.

The V call is TRBV30, the J call TRBJ2-3, with 14 bases matching TRBD2. The CDR3 is 18 residues long. CDR1 is GTSNPN and CDR2 is SVGIG in the germline V gene (reference sequence). V trimming: 3 bases; J trimming: 3 bases; junction bases outside the gene matches: 11. CDR3 sequence (DNA): TGTGCCTGGAGCTTCCCCCCGGGACTAGCGGGAGAGACAGATACGCAGTATTTT. It is translated as CAWSFPPGLAGETDTQYF. Drawing the rest from reference TRBV30 and TRBJ2-3, the complete variable domain is SQTIHQWPATLVQPVGSPLSLECTVEGTSNPNLYWYRQAAGRGLQLLFYSVGIGQISSEVPQNLSASRPQDRQFILSSKKLLLSDSGFYLCAWSFPPGLAGETDTQYFGPGTRLTVL.

This chain connects TRBV13 to TRBJ2-5; 7 bases agree with TRBD1. There are 17 residues in the CDR3. The ends lost 1 base at V and 9 bases at J; junction bases unmatched: 17. CDR1 is PRHDT and CDR2 is FYEKMQ in the germline V gene (reference sequence). The CDR3 loop reads CASSLAADTGDDLAQYF. The CDR3 DNA sequence: TGTGCCAGCAGCTTAGCTGCCGATACAGGGGACGATCTGGCCCAGTACTTC.

V is TRBV6-6 and J is TRBJ2-7, with D possibly TRBD1 on 6 matching bases. Germline assignment: CDR1 MNHNY and CDR2 SVGAGI (reference sequence). The CDR3 length is 13 residues. The V gene lost 4 bases and the J gene lost 2 bases, with 9 bases spanning the gap. CDR3 sequence: CASSSRGPYEQYF. CDR3 bases: TGTGCCAGCAGTTCCAGGGGACCCTACGAGCAGTACTTC.

The chain employs TRBV5-1 and TRBJ1-2; 7 bases line up with TRBD1. The CDR3 contains 14 residues. In germline, CDR1 is SGHRS, CDR2 YFSETQ. Trimming at V came to 4 bases and at J to 2 bases, leaving 5 bases not matched to a gene. The CDR3 sequence: CASSTQTGNYGYTF. In DNA form, the CDR3 reads TGCGCCAGCAGCACCCAGACAGGGAACTATGGCTACACCTTC. The full variable domain, completed using reference TRBV5-1 and TRBJ1-2, is KAGVTQTPRYLIKTRGQQVTLSCSPISGHRSVSWYQQTPGQGLQFLFEYFSETQRNKGNFPGRFSGRQFSNSRSEMNVSTLELGDSALYLCASSTQTGNYGYTFGSGTRLTVV.

The genes are TRBV6-1 and TRBJ2-3, with a possible D match to TRBD2 (5 bases). From germline, CDR1 is MNHNS and CDR2 SASEGT. The V gene lost 7 bases and the J gene lost 4 bases, with 12 bases spanning the gap. This CDR3 spans 13 amino acids. CDR3 nucleotide sequence: TGTGCCAGCAATCGGGGTATTCCAGATACGCAGTATTTT. Its translation: CASNRGIPDTQYF.

This clone is a singleton in its sample. This chain connects TRBV18 to TRBJ1-1, with D possibly matching TRBD1 (6 bases). CDR3 length: 13 amino acids. The V end was cut by 3 bases, the J end by 3 bases, with 8 bases between. Germline CDR1 KGHSH, CDR2 LQKENI. CDR3 coding DNA: TGTGCCAGCTCACCGCACAGGGACACTGAAGCTTTCTTT. This translates into CASSPHRDTEAFF. Using reference TRBV18 and TRBJ1-1 for the parts outside the CDR3, the full variable domain is NAGVMQNPRHLVRRRGQEARLRCSPMKGHSHVYWYRQLPEEGLKFMVYLQKENIIDESGMPKERFSAEFPKEGPSILRIQQVVRGDSAAYFCASSPHRDTEAFFGQGTRLTVV.

The gene calls are TRBV6-6 and TRBJ2-3, with TRBD1 matching over 11 bases. This CDR3 comprises 16 residues. V was clipped by 5 bases and J by 4 bases; unmatched bases: 8. Germline CDR1 reads MNHNY; CDR2 reads SVGAGI (reference sequence). CDR3 residues: CASSNYGQGAADTQYF. The CDR3 region has the DNA TGTGCCAGCAGTAACTATGGACAGGGGGCCGCAGATACGCAGTATTTT.

The rearrangement links TRBV28 to TRBJ1-2; no definite D call. V was trimmed by 5 bases and J by 5 bases, leaving 18 bases between them. Germline V gene sequence: CDR1 MDHEN, CDR2 SYDVKM. The CDR3 sequence is 15 residues long. The CDR3 nucleotides read TGTGCCAGCAGTGCGAGGGTGCGGCCCTCATATGGCTACACCTTC. Translating it yields CASSARVRPSYGYTF.

The chain links TRBV6-5 to TRBJ2-7; 7 nucleotides align to TRBD2. The germline CDR1 and CDR2 sequences are MNHEY and SVGAGI. J was trimmed by 0 bases and V by 6 bases; bases with no gene match: 5. This CDR3 contains 14 residues. The CDR3 DNA sequence: TGTGCCAGCAGGACTAGCCTAACCTCCTACGAGCAGTACTTC. It is translated as CASRTSLTSYEQYF.

The chain couples TRBV28 to TRBJ1-6, with D possibly being TRBD1 (6 bases). V gave up 8 bases and J gave up 6 bases, with 17 bases separating them. CDR3 length: 15 amino acids. Germline V CDR1 and CDR2: MDHEN, SYDVKM. DNA for the CDR3: TGTGCCAGCTATAGGGGGACACCTCTTAATTCACCCCTCCACTTT. Its protein is CASYRGTPLNSPLHF.

The V call is TRBV19, the J call TRBJ2-4, with D perhaps given as TRBD1 or TRBD2 (5 bases each). Germline V gene lookup returns CDR1 LNHDA and CDR2 SQIVND (reference sequence). The CDR3 contains 13 residues. V was pared by 3 bases and J by 12 bases, with 15 bases between. The CDR3 region is CASSIGNTGTQYF. As DNA, the CDR3 is TGTGCCAGTAGTATCGGGAATACGGGGACTCAGTACTTC.